This paragraph covers one T cell receptor (beta chain) sequence. The antigen this receptor binds is unknown. No base-level quality is on record; no much larger clone is a single base apart. Counted from cysteine to phenylalanine, this CDR3 has 14 amino acids. The only DNA kept is the CDR3, 42 bases in frame from the first base. Trimming accounts for 4 bases at V and 5 bases at J, while the number of junction bases matched to no gene is 3. In the germline V gene (reference sequence), CDR1 corresponds to LGHDT and CDR2 to YNNKEL. The sample's time point, from its label and the paper: baseline before first vaccination. Vaccinee samples came from UK trials COV001 and COV002, including a single-blind randomized controlled phase 2/3 trial of AZD1222 (ChAdOx1 nCoV-19) in healthy adults. For TCRbeta chain sequencing, PBMC samples were collected from trial participants at day 0 and at day 28 after the second dose.

The data are from a study of T cell responses to AZD1222 COVID-19 vaccine (TCRdb year 2021). Broadly, across the study: AZD1222 recipients with second doses at about 4 weeks or about 12 weeks were pooled, because spike-specific TCR depth and breadth did not differ between schedules. TCR sequencing was performed for 233 trial participants, of whom about 200 were given two doses of AZD1222 and about 25 were given two doses of MenACWY control vaccine. Trial participants were enrolled by age into subgroups of 18-55, 56-69 and 70-plus years, and roughly 160, 29 and 62 TCR-sequenced participants, respectively, were included in these subgroups. Study-wide conclusions, independent of this receptor: A significant rise in spike-specific TCR breadth and depth was observed after two AZD1222 doses relative to day 0 and relative to MenACWY recipients. Conclusions about previously exposed vaccinees are limited because only a handful of AZD1222 recipients were SARS-CoV-2 seropositive at baseline. Most participants were white British and females outnumbered males, and the authors suggested that clonal diversity may have been underestimated. In the small 56-69-year group, the increase in depth fell short of significance, most likely because of low power. The whole spike protein was spanned by vaccine-associated CD4 TCRs, and dominant responses were seen in regions 160-218 and 743-854. Nearly half of unique spike-specific TCRs reportedly recognized epitopes outside regions mutated in the B.1.351 and B.1.1.7 variants. Because no day 14 peak-response samples were available, the repertoires could be characterized only after the peak T cell response.

The CDR3 regions of human TCRbeta chains were analyzed by immunosequencing. The published analysis was carried out like this. TCRs in the repertoires were compared against a reference library of SARS-CoV-2-specific TCRs that had been generated with the MIRA antigen-specificity platform. Breadth meant the fraction of unique TCRs that were SARS-CoV-2-associated, whereas depth meant the fraction of total T cells that were SARS-CoV-2-associated. Using the MIRA data, each spike-specific TCR was mapped to the spike region that the TCR reacts to and placed in a CD4 or CD8 class. Log10-transformed breadth and depth values were compared by one-way ANOVA with Sidak's multiple comparisons tests. TCRdb holds this immuneACCESS table with in-frame rearrangements only. Some clones are missing; in checked studies, unresolved V genes explain under half, and the rest has no known cause. V and J calls and clone size are as listed in that table; D and trimming were resolved from the DNA. The sample data list around 140,000 clones, and roughly nine tenths of these were observed just once. The ten biggest clones cover 1.4% of the sample.

The sequence joins TRBV3-1 (or the pseudogene TRBV3-2) to TRBJ2-7; 12 bases in between match TRBD2. Sample: peripheral blood, taken on day 0 of AZD1222 vaccination. This sequence originates from an adult in good health. The nucleotides are TGTGCCAGCAGCCTGACTAGCGGGAGCCACGAGCAGTACTTC. Translated, this gives CASSLTSGSHEQYF.